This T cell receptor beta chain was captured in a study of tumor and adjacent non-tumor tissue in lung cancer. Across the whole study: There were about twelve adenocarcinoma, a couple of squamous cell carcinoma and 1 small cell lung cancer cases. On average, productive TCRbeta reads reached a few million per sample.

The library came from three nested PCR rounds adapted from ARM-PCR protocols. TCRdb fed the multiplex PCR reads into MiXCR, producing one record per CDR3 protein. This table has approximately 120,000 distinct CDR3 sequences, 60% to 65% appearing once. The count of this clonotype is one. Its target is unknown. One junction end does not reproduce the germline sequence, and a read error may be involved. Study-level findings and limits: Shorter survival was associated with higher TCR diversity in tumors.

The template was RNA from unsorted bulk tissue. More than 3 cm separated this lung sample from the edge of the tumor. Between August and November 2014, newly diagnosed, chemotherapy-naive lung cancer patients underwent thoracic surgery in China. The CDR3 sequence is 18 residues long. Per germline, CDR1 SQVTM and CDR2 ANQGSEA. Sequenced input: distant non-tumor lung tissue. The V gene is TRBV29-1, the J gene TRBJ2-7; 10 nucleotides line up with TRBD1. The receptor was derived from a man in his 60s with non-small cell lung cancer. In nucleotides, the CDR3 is TGCAGCGATGAAAGTTGGGTAGAGGGGGACAGGGGCCCCTACGAGCAGTACTTC. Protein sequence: CSDESWVEGDRGPYEQYF.